These T cell receptor beta chains were read from a single sample in a study of breast tumors, draining lymph nodes, adjacent tissues. Via MiXCR, TCRdb re-called the multiplex PCR reads, giving one row per CDR3 protein. The sample shows some 120,000 distinct CDR3 sequences, just under 20% of them seen only once. Input material: axillary lymph node tissue. These receptors were taken from a female donor with breast cancer. Some clones in this sample may be carry-over from other donors' samples. CDR3s include the opening cysteine and the closing phenylalanine or tryptophan. The D gene is left open where the match is weak. Only some rows state a clone size, as once, few, many or a class for expanded clones.

clone_size j_call d_call v_call cdr3_nt cdr3_aa
many TRBJ2-1 . TRBV3-1 TGTGCCAGCAGCCCAGGCCGGCTCACCTCAAGCAATGAGCAGTTCTTC CASSPGRLTSSNEQFF
. TRBJ1-1 . TRBV20-1 TGCAGTGCTAGTGTGCAGACGGGAGGGACTGAAGCTTTCTTT CSASVQTGGTEAFF
many TRBJ2-7 . TRBV25-1 TGTGCCAGCAGTGAGAGAGGTTGGCCCTACGAGCAGTACTTC CASSERGWPYEQYF
many TRBJ2-1 . TRBV5-1 TGCGCCAGCAGCTTGTGGGCCGTAAATAACAATGAGCAGTTCTTC CASSLWAVNNNEQFF
many TRBJ1-2 . TRBV29-1 TGCAGCGTACCGGGATTCGGATTGTATGGCTACACCTTC CSVPGFGLYGYTF
many TRBJ2-3 . TRBV30 TGTGCCTGGAGTCCAGCCACAGATACGCAGTATTTT CAWSPATDTQYF
many TRBJ2-5 . TRBV11-2 TGTGCCAGCAGCCCGGACTTGGGAGAGACCCAGTACTTC CASSPDLGETQYF
. TRBJ2-3 . TRBV7-3 TGTGCCAGCAGCTTAAGCCGCATAGATACGCAGTATTTT CASSLSRIDTQYF
. TRBJ1-3 . TRBV4-1 TGCGCCAGCAGCCAACTGGATGGAAACACCATATATTTT CASSQLDGNTIYF
many TRBJ1-2 . TRBV10-3 TGTGCCATCAGTGAGCTGAGTTCTAAAAGGGGCTACACCTTC CAISELSSKRGYTF
. TRBJ1-5 TRBD1 TRBV6-5 TGTGCCAGCAGGCCCCGGGACAGGGTCAGTCAGCCCCAGCATTTT CASRPRDRVSQPQHF
many TRBJ1-6 . TRBV20-1 TGCAGTGCTAGGCGAGGCTCGGGGAATTCACCCCTCCACTTT CSARRGSGNSPLHF
once TRBJ2-5 . TRBV6-1 TGTGCCAGCAGTGACTTCCGACAGGCCCTACAAGAGACTCGGTACTTC CASSDFRQALQETRYF
many TRBJ1-4 . TRBV19 TGTGCCAGTAGTATTTACTACACCCCAACTAATGAAAAACTGTTTTTT CASSIYYTPTNEKLFF
many TRBJ2-3 TRBD1 TRBV6-5 TGTGCCAGCAGTTACTTCGGGACAGGGGACACAGATACGCAGTATTTT CASSYFGTGDTDTQYF
many TRBJ2-3 . TRBV6-1 TGTGCCAGCAGTGAACTTCGTAGCACAGATACGCAGTATTTT CASSELRSTDTQYF
many TRBJ2-5 TRBD1 TRBV7-9 TGTGCCAGCAGCTTAGAGGGGGACAGCCGGGACTTC CASSLEGDSRDF
many TRBJ2-3 . TRBV2 TGTGCCAGCAGTGAGATGCAAACTAGCACAGATACGCAGTATTTT CASSEMQTSTDTQYF
many TRBJ2-2 TRBD2 TRBV5-4 TGTGCCAGCAGCTTGCCTCCGGGACTAGCGGGAAGAACCGGGGAGCTGTTTTTT CASSLPPGLAGRTGELFF
many TRBJ2-1 TRBD1 TRBV12-3/TRBV12-4 TGTGCCAGCAGTCCCACAGGGGGCGAGAACTACAATGAGCAGTTCTTC CASSPTGGENYNEQFF
. TRBJ1-1 TRBD1 TRBV2 TGTGCCAGCAGCTCCACAGGGGACACTGAAGCTTTCTTT CASSSTGDTEAFF
many TRBJ2-1 . TRBV20-1 TGCAGTGCTAGAGATCCGAGGAGTGCGGTGACTAATGAGCAGTTCTTC CSARDPRSAVTNEQFF
. TRBJ2-6 . TRBV7-9 TGTGCCAGCAGCGGCCTTGGCTCTGGGGCCAACGTCCTGACTTTC CASSGLGSGANVLTF
many TRBJ2-7 . TRBV10-3 TGTGCCATCAGTGAGTCGTGGGAGCAGTACTTC CAISESWEQYF
many TRBJ2-7 TRBD1 TRBV6-4 TGTGCCAGCAGCCAACTGACAGGGAAACGCTACGAGCAGTACTTC CASSQLTGKRYEQYF
. TRBJ2-5 . TRBV5-1 TGCGCCAGCAGCTCGTACCAAGGGACCCAGTACTTC CASSSYQGTQYF
. TRBJ2-3 . TRBV6-2/TRBV6-3 TGTGCCAGCAGCTTACGCTTGGGGTCCACAGATACGCAGTATTTT CASSLRLGSTDTQYF
many TRBJ1-2 TRBD1 TRBV20-1 TGCAGTGCTCTACAGGGGTTTGGCTACACCTTC CSALQGFGYTF
many TRBJ2-5 . TRBV10-1 TGCGCCAGCAGTGAGTCGGGGGCAAGTAGGGAGACCCAGTACTTC CASSESGASRETQYF
many TRBJ1-2 . TRBV5-6 TGTGCCAGCAGGAGGGACTATGGCTACACCTTC CASRRDYGYTF
. TRBJ1-1 . TRBV20-1 TGCAGTGCTAGACCTCAAAAAACCACGAACACTGAAGCTTTCTTT CSARPQKTTNTEAFF
many TRBJ2-3 . TRBV24-1 TGTGCCACCAGTGATTCGCGGGGCCGCACAGATACGCAGTATTTT CATSDSRGRTDTQYF